Sequencing of this TCR beta chain was carried out in a study of blood T cell repertoires in COVID-19. Background on the study: Samples representing acute and convalescent COVID-19 were sourced from the United States, Italy and Spain.

Sequencing was performed with immunoSEQ multiplex PCR; in TCRdb, only in-frame clones are kept and a portion is missing. This sample has 250,000 or so clones, with approximately 90% found just once. Germline CDR1 LNHDA, CDR2 SQIVND (reference sequence). This CDR3 is 15 amino acids long. V gave up 3 bases and J gave up 1 base, with 12 bases separating them. This clone is a singleton in its sample. Seattle participants joined during active infection and were tracked over time. The sample comprised peripheral blood. This chain uses TRBV19 with TRBJ1-1; perhaps TRBD1 as D (6 bases). This TCR came from a man aged 30 to 39 with COVID-19, enrolled during active disease. CDR3 sequence: CASSIRGGRNTEAFF. CDR3 DNA: TGTGCCAGTAGTATCCGGGGGGGGCGGAACACTGAAGCTTTCTTT.